The 20 T cell receptor beta chains below were found in one sample sequenced in a study of regulatory T cells in long-lasting Graves disease (dated by TCRdb to the early 2020s). The time point tag for this specimen amounts to: persistent/refractory GD, antithyroid drugs over 5 years with positive TRAb. For both TCR sequencing and RNA sequencing, RNA was extracted from PBMCs in TRIzol. Libraries came from multiplex PCR. The sequencer listed for this sample is Illumina HiSeq 4000. To build TCR beta libraries, CDR3 regions were amplified by Arm-PCR using iRepertoire HTBI primers. Using fastp trimming at Q25 and MiXCR clonotype assembly, TCRdb reanalyzed the public sequencing data and kept in-frame beta chains. One record per CDR3 amino acid sequence lists the most common genes and DNA. Within this sample are over 450,000 distinct CDR3 sequences, with roughly a fifth of them counted one time only. The top ten hold less than 9% of the sample.

This material consisted of peripheral blood mononuclear cells (PBMCs), taken when the disease was refractory, from a patient treated with antithyroid drugs. The receptors come from a female donor with Graves disease.

This clonotype was counted many times. The chain recombines TRBV15 with TRBJ2-5; possibly TRBD2 for D (5 bases). Trimming pared 1 base from V and 4 bases from J, leaving 13 bases between. The CDR3 is 15 amino acids. Germline CDR1 reads LNHNV; CDR2 reads YYDKDF (reference sequence). The CDR3 nucleotides are TGTGCCACCAGCAGAGCTAGTAGCGACGCAGAGACCCAGTACTTC. Amino acids: CATSRASSDAETQYF.

The V call is TRBV12-3 or TRBV12-4, the J call TRBJ2-7; TRBD2 matches 7 bases. Germline trimming cut 6 bases from V and 3 bases from J; bases unmatched to any gene: 8. The CDR3 has 14 residues. CDR3 amino acids: CASSLVRTSYEQYF. The CDR3 nucleotides read TGTGCCAGCAGCTTGGTTAGGACTAGCTACGAGCAGTACTTC.

This clonotype was observed many times. The chain combines TRBV28 with TRBJ2-5; D call uncertain. CDR3 length equals 12 residues. V shed 7 bases and J shed 4 bases, with 10 bases lying between them. Per the germline V gene, CDR1 is MDHEN and CDR2 is SYDVKM. The chain's CDR3 is CASTRLGETQYF. The CDR3 nucleotides are TGTGCCAGCACTAGGCTTGGAGAGACCCAGTACTTC.

This chain joins TRBV19 and TRBJ2-2; TRBD1 matches 10 bases. The CDR3 covers 14 residues. V was pared by 7 bases and J by 3 bases, with 2 bases of the junction left unmatched. In germline, CDR1 is LNHDA, CDR2 SQIVND (reference sequence). CDR3 protein: CASMGQGYTGELFF. As DNA, the CDR3 is TGTGCCAGTATGGGACAGGGGTACACCGGGGAGCTGTTTTTT.

This clonotype was counted at least ten times. The chain uses TRBV28 and TRBJ1-2; D is unclear. Germline loops: CDR1 MDHEN, CDR2 SYDVKM. The CDR3 totals 15 residues. The ends were cut back, 6 bases at V and 1 base at J, with 15 bases in the middle. This CDR3 is CASSRGLRINYGYTF. CDR3 bases: TGTGCCAGCAGCCGGGGTCTTAGGATTAACTATGGCTACACCTTC.

A remark on this clonotype: At one of its ends the junction is not consistent with the germline gene, which may arise from a read error. CDR3 residues: CASSLPLRGGLFF. CDR3 coding DNA: TGTGCCAGCAGTTTACCCCTTCGGGGGGGGCTGTTTTTT. V is TRBV7-2 and J is TRBJ2-2; the match to TRBD2 covers 8 bases. This CDR3 is built from 13 residues. In germline, CDR1 is SGHTA, CDR2 FQGNSA.

The table lists this clonotype with many counts. The chain has TRBV29-1 and TRBJ2-5; D remains ambiguous. The CDR3 is 13 amino acids. CDR1 is SQVTM and CDR2 is ANQGSEA in the germline V gene. With 4 bases removed from V and 2 bases from J, the gap between germline ends came to 11 bases. For the CDR3, the DNA is TGCAGCGTTGGATTCACGGCTCAAGAGACCCAGTACTTC. Translating it yields CSVGFTAQETQYF.

With respect to this clonotype: A read error is possible here, since a much larger clone lies one base away. V gene TRBV13 combines with J gene TRBJ2-5; maybe TRBD1 (6 bases). The CDR3 has 15 residues. CDR1 is PRHDT and CDR2 is FYEKMQ in the germline V gene (reference sequence). V was cut by 3 bases and J by 6 bases, with 17 bases left in between. The CDR3 region has the DNA TGTGCCAGCAGCTTGGGACACCTGGTTAGGAAGACCCAGTACTTC. Residues: CASSLGHLVRKTQYF. Supplemented by reference TRBV13 and TRBJ2-5, the full variable domain reads AAGVIQSPRHLIKEKRETATLKCYPIPRHDTVYWYQQGPGQDPQFLISFYEKMQSDKGSIPDRFSAQQFSDYHSELNMSSLELGDSALYFCASSLGHLVRKTQYFGPGTRLLVL.

The sample holds many counts of this clonotype. The chain links TRBV28 to TRBJ1-5, with D possibly matching TRBD1 (6 bases). V was shortened by 2 bases and J by 7 bases, with 12 bases between the two germline ends. The V gene's germline CDR1 is MDHEN and CDR2 SYDVKM. The CDR3 has 14 amino acids. The chain's CDR3 is CASSLQGSGQPQHF. The CDR3 nucleotides read TGTGCCAGCAGTTTACAGGGGTCCGGGCAGCCCCAGCATTTT.

Comments on this clonotype: At one of its ends the junction is not consistent with the germline gene, which may arise from a read error. The V and J genes are TRBV6-9 and TRBJ2-1; 8 nucleotides agree with TRBD2. The CDR3 is 15 amino acids. CDR1 and CDR2 from the germline V gene are MNHGY and SVAAGI. The CDR3 loop is CASSLRTSFYNGQFF. CDR3 DNA: TGTGCCAGCAGTTTGAGGACTAGCTTCTACAATGGGCAGTTCTTC.

This clonotype was seen a few times. The chain is built from TRBV6-1 and TRBJ1-1; D is unresolved. V shed 5 bases and J shed 1 base, with 11 bases lying between them. The CDR3 spans 14 residues. From germline, CDR1 is MNHNS and CDR2 SASEGT. Here the CDR3 reads CASSPRPTNTEAFF. The CDR3 DNA reads as TGTGCCAGCAGTCCCCGACCTACGAACACTGAAGCTTTCTTT.

The chain recombines TRBV6-1 with TRBJ1-1; tentatively, D is TRBD1 (5 bases). The V gene's germline CDR1 is MNHNS and CDR2 SASEGT. The CDR3 runs 14 residues. V lost 8 bases to trimming and J lost 3 bases, with 16 bases between them. The CDR3 protein is CASSRQPQYTEAFF. CDR3 nucleotides: TGTGCCAGCTCCCGACAGCCGCAGTACACTGAAGCTTTCTTT.

The chain uses TRBV19 and TRBJ2-7; TRBD2 aligns across 11 bases. Unmatched junction bases numbered 6, after V lost 5 bases and J lost 3 bases. This CDR3 contains 15 residues. The V gene's germline CDR1 is LNHDA and CDR2 SQIVND (reference sequence). DNA for the CDR3: TGTGCCAGTAGTTTCGGACTAGCGGGCTTCTACGAGCAGTACTTC. Amino acid sequence: CASSFGLAGFYEQYF.

As to this clonotype: A much larger clonotype is one base distant, so this may be a read error. The conserved final phenylalanine or tryptophan is absent from the CDR3, which likely points to a read error. This rearrangement joins TRBV2 to TRBJ1-1; 10 bases agree with TRBD1. Trimming removed 4 bases from V and 7 bases from J; junction bases left unmatched: 9. This CDR3 contains 15 residues. In germline, CDR1 is SNHLY, CDR2 FYNNEI. The CDR3 coding sequence is TGTGCCAGCAGTGGGGGACAGGGGCTTCCCTATGAAGCTTTCCTT. Its translation is CASSGGQGLPYEAFL.

This clonotype was detected many times. The chain joins TRBV12-3 or TRBV12-4 to TRBJ2-5; maybe TRBD2 (6 bases). The length of the CDR3 is 14 residues. Trimming pared 7 bases from V and 9 bases from J, leaving 21 bases between. CDR3 in DNA: TGTGCCAGCACCTACGGAGGGGATTCCGGGGCCCAGTACTTC. As protein: CASTYGGDSGAQYF.

The gene calls are TRBV3-1 and TRBJ2-1; either TRBD1 or TRBD2 may supply D (5 bases each). Germline V gives CDR1 LGHDT, CDR2 YNNKEL (reference sequence). V lost 0 bases to trimming and J lost 5 bases, with 11 bases between them. The CDR3 runs 15 residues. Written as DNA, the CDR3 is TGTGCCAGCAGCCAAGAGGGACGGGTTGACAATGAGCAGTTCTTC. Translation gives CASSQEGRVDNEQFF.

This chain links TRBV5-1 with TRBJ1-1; D is unclear. Trimming left V 0 bases short and J 1 base short, with 10 bases between. Germline values: CDR1 SGHRS, CDR2 YFSETQ. This CDR3 spans 15 amino acids. CDR3 nucleotide sequence: TGCGCCAGCAGCTTGGATGGGAACTCGAACACTGAAGCTTTCTTT. Its translation is CASSLDGNSNTEAFF.

In its sample, this clonotype was seen many times. The chain is built from TRBV7-2 and TRBJ1-1; D might be TRBD1 (6 bases). Germline values: CDR1 SGHTA, CDR2 FQGNSA. Trimming removed 2 bases at V and 5 bases at J, with 9 bases between. The CDR3 consists of 13 residues. The CDR3, as DNA: TGTGCCAGCAGCTTAAACAGGGAGACTGAAGCTTTCTTT. As protein: CASSLNRETEAFF.

This clonotype has just a few counts. The V and J genes are TRBV20-1 and TRBJ2-5, with 14 bases that match TRBD2. Germline V gene lookup returns CDR1 DFQATT and CDR2 SNEGSKA (reference sequence). The junction had 10 bases not matched to a gene; V was cut back by 6 bases and J by 1 base. The CDR3 is made up of 17 amino acids. The CDR3 sequence: CSAQSGTSGGRQETQYF. The CDR3 DNA reads TGCAGTGCGCAATCCGGGACTAGCGGGGGCCGCCAAGAGACCCAGTACTTC.

This clonotype appeared many times. The V call is TRBV6-1, the J call TRBJ2-2; no reliable D call. V lost 5 bases and J lost 3, with 10 bases in between. The CDR3 contains 14 residues. Germline V CDR1 and CDR2: MNHNS, SASEGT. CDR3 amino acids: CASSPGRDTGELFF. The CDR3 DNA reads TGTGCCAGCAGTCCCGGACGGGACACCGGGGAGCTGTTTTTT.